A single sample is the source of the 21 T cell receptor beta chains below, sequenced in a study of shared clonotypes between healthy human individuals. Assay used: immunoSEQ multiplex PCR; TCRdb lists only in-frame clones, some missing. Among 230,000 or so clones listed, about 65% were seen once. Material: memory CD4+ T cells sorted from blood. Subset described: CD45RA-negative fraction. Every receptor here comes from a man aged 25-45 years in good health.

The rearrangement links TRBV6-6 to TRBJ2-7; a weak D match, TRBD1 (5 bases). Germline V CDR1 and CDR2: MNHNY, SVGAGI (reference sequence). The CDR3 totals 15 residues. Trimming left V 0 bases short and J 0 bases short, with 9 bases between. The CDR3 DNA sequence: TGTGCCAGCAGTTACTCGCAGGGCCTCTCCTACGAGCAGTACTTC. Its protein product is CASSYSQGLSYEQYF.

The genes are TRBV6-1 and TRBJ1-4; no clear D. CDR1 MNHNS and CDR2 SASEGT come from the germline V gene. The CDR3 consists of 13 residues. V lost 8 bases to trimming and J lost 4 bases, with 11 bases between them. The CDR3 spells CASGRALNEKLFF. The DNA of the CDR3 is TGTGCCAGCGGCCGGGCCCTTAATGAAAAACTGTTTTTT.

The table lists this clone with a few counts. The chain carries TRBV29-1 and TRBJ2-7; TRBD1 aligns across 7 bases. Germline trimming cut 7 bases from V and 2 bases from J; bases unmatched to any gene: 5. The CDR3 extends over 12 amino acids. CDR1 SQVTM and CDR2 ANQGSEA come from the germline V gene. For the CDR3, the DNA is TGCAGCGGACGGGACAGCACCTACGAGCAGTACTTC. Protein product: CSGRDSTYEQYF.

This clone has more than one count but fewer than ten. The V call is TRBV14, the J call TRBJ1-5; D gene uncertain. The germline gives CDR1 SGHDN, CDR2 FVKESK. The CDR3 totals 17 residues. The V and J ends lost 8 bases and 0 bases respectively, with 20 bases between them. The CDR3, as DNA: TGTGCCAGCCAGACGGACCCCAACAGCCATAGCAATCAGCCCCAGCATTTT. Encoded protein: CASQTDPNSHSNQPQHF.

There are a few counts of this clone. The rearrangement uses TRBV5-1 and TRBJ1-1; TRBD1 matches at 7 bases. The germline gives CDR1 SGHRS, CDR2 YFSETQ. The V gene end was trimmed by 5 bases and the J gene end by 4 bases; junction bases not matched to a gene: 5. The CDR3 extends over 13 amino acids. The CDR3 DNA reads as TGCGCCAGCAGTTCAGGGGGGAGCACTGAAGCTTTCTTT. Translation: CASSSGGSTEAFF.

The chain is built from TRBV10-3 and TRBJ1-1, with D possibly matching TRBD1 (5 bases). CDR1 is ENHRY, CDR2 SYGVKD, per germline. Trimming removed 3 bases from V and 5 bases from J, with 13 bases in between. This CDR3 region has 14 residues. As DNA, the CDR3 is TGTGCCATCAGTGAACGGCAGGGTCGGACTGAAGCTTTCTTT. Encoded protein: CAISERQGRTEAFF.

The CDR3 sequence is CASSQGPGQGKDQPQHF. In DNA form, the CDR3 reads TGCGCCAGCAGCCAAGGACCGGGACAGGGGAAGGATCAGCCCCAGCATTTT. The V call is TRBV4-1, the J call TRBJ1-5; 10 bases align to TRBD1. The CDR3 totals 17 residues. Germline CDR1 and CDR2: MGHRA and YSYEKL. V shed 1 base and J 5 bases; nucleotides not matched to a gene: 8.

The chain links TRBV6-1 to TRBJ1-5, with D tentatively TRBD1 (5 bases). Trimming pared 3 bases from V and 5 bases from J, leaving 8 bases between. Germline V CDR1 and CDR2: MNHNS, SASEGT. The CDR3 length is 13 residues. The CDR3 DNA is TGTGCCAGCAGTGACGGGGGGGATCAGCCCCAGCATTTT. Translation gives CASSDGGDQPQHF.

In this sample, this clone turned up a few times. This sequence joins TRBV29-1 and TRBJ2-6; D gene unclear. CDR1 is SQVTM, CDR2 ANQGSEA, per germline. There are 12 residues in the CDR3. Trimming left V 4 bases short and J 0 bases short, with 1 base between. This chain's CDR3 is CSVASGANVLTF. Here the CDR3 DNA reads TGCAGCGTTGCCTCTGGGGCCAACGTCCTGACTTTC.

The gene calls are TRBV20-1 and TRBJ1-2, with D tentatively TRBD1 (5 bases). With 0 bases removed from V and 7 bases from J, the gap between germline ends came to 6 bases. The CDR3 is 11 residues long. Germline V CDR1 and CDR2: DFQATT, SNEGSKA (reference sequence). CDR3 DNA sequence: TGCAGTGCTAGAGACAGGGTTGGCTACACCTTC. Protein sequence: CSARDRVGYTF.

This clone was picked up a small number of times. This chain joins TRBV30 and TRBJ1-5; perhaps TRBD1 as D (6 bases). Germline CDR1 reads GTSNPN; CDR2 reads SVGIG (reference sequence). Trimming left V 2 bases short and J 1 base short, with 18 bases between. The length of the CDR3 is 17 residues. The CDR3 sequence is CAWSSPQGSLSNQPQHF. DNA of the CDR3: TGTGCCTGGAGTTCCCCACAGGGTAGTTTGAGCAATCAGCCCCAGCATTTT.

The genes are TRBV25-1 and TRBJ2-7; D is undetermined. The CDR3 is 14 residues long. Trimming took off 2 bases at V and 0 bases at J, with 8 bases between the two ends. The V gene's germline CDR1 is MGHDK and CDR2 SYGVNS. The CDR3: CASSEPQSSYEQYF. The DNA for the CDR3 is TGTGCCAGCAGTGAACCCCAAAGCTCCTACGAGCAGTACTTC.

This chain joins TRBV7-2 and TRBJ2-1; tentative D call: TRBD2 (5 bases). V gave up 2 bases and J gave up 3 bases, with 11 bases separating them. CDR1 and CDR2 from the germline V gene are SGHTA and FQGNSA. CDR3 length: 15 residues. CDR3 DNA sequence: TGTGCCAGCAGCTTAAGCGGAGCATTCTACAATGAGCAGTTCTTC. Protein: CASSLSGAFYNEQFF.

The gene calls are TRBV5-5 and TRBJ2-3; D perhaps matches TRBD2 (5 bases). The CDR3 extends over 15 amino acids. The germline V gene encodes CDR1 SGHKS and CDR2 YYEKEE (reference sequence). The germline V and J ends were trimmed by 0 bases and 5 bases, with 13 bases remaining between them. The CDR3, as DNA: TGTGCCAGCAGCTTGGCGCAGAGAGGAGGAGATACGCAGTATTTT. The encoded protein is CASSLAQRGGDTQYF.

This chain uses TRBV5-4 with TRBJ1-5; D is unclear. The CDR3 extends over 14 amino acids. Trimming shortened V by 1 base and J by 6 bases, and 11 bases separated the two germline ends. The germline CDR1 and CDR2 sequences are SGHNT and YYREEE (reference sequence). The CDR3 DNA sequence: TGTGCCAGCAGCTTGTATGGGGTAGGTCAGCCCCAGCATTTT. Amino acid sequence: CASSLYGVGQPQHF.

This clone was counted a few times. V gene TRBV2 combines with J gene TRBJ1-5, with a tentative D call TRBD1 (6 bases). The CDR3 runs 15 residues. Germline assignment: CDR1 SNHLY and CDR2 FYNNEI. V was cut by 10 bases and J by 1 base, with 17 bases left in between. CDR3 loop: CATGYGDRSNQPQHF. For the CDR3, the DNA is TGTGCCACCGGCTACGGCGACAGGAGCAATCAGCCCCAGCATTTT. Complete variable domain (other parts from reference TRBV2 and TRBJ1-5): EPEVTQTPSHQVTQMGQEVILRCVPISNHLYFYWYRQILGQKVEFLVSFYNNEISEKSEIFDDQFSVERPDGSNFTLKIRSTKLEDSAMYFCATGYGDRSNQPQHFGDGTRLSIL.

The gene calls are TRBV4-1 and TRBJ1-1; a possible D gene is TRBD1 (5 bases). This CDR3 spans 16 amino acids. Germline V gene data show CDR1 as MGHRA and CDR2 as YSYEKL. The V gene lost 0 bases and the J gene lost 1 base, with 12 bases spanning the gap. The DNA for the CDR3 is TGCGCCAGCAGCCAAGAACCCCTTACAGGGAACACTGAAGCTTTCTTT. Translating it yields CASSQEPLTGNTEAFF.

The chain uses TRBV19 and TRBJ2-7, with a tentative D call TRBD2 (5 bases). V lost 4 bases to trimming and J lost 3 bases, with 7 bases between them. This CDR3 is 12 amino acids long. The germline CDR1 and CDR2 sequences are LNHDA and SQIVND (reference sequence). The CDR3 nucleotides read TGTGCCAGTAGTAACGGACTCTACGAGCAGTACTTC. It yields the protein CASSNGLYEQYF.

This clone has only a few counts. The chain carries TRBV27 and TRBJ2-3, with 11 bases matching TRBD2. Per germline, CDR1 MNHEY and CDR2 SMNVEV (reference sequence). With V trimmed by 1 base and J by 2 bases, 5 bases remained unmatched. This CDR3 contains 17 residues. The CDR3 nucleotides read TGTGCCAGCAGTTTATTGGGACTAGCGGAGAACACAGATACGCAGTATTTT. Amino acids: CASSLLGLAENTDTQYF.

This clone appeared a single time. Other nucleotide sequences in the sample specify the same CDR3. The chain joins TRBV20-1 to TRBJ2-3; D gene ambiguous. CDR1 and CDR2 from the germline V gene are DFQATT and SNEGSKA (reference sequence). This CDR3 region has 11 residues. Deletions cut 1 base from V and 6 bases from J, with 5 bases between. Written as DNA, the CDR3 is TGCAGTGCTAGAGGTTCGGATACGCAGTATTTT. Its translation is CSARGSDTQYF.

The V and J genes are TRBV18 and TRBJ2-2; 9 bases match TRBD2. The CDR3 is made up of 16 amino acids. J lost 7 bases, V lost 4 bases, and 10 bases had no gene match. The germline CDR1 and CDR2 sequences are KGHSH and LQKENI. The CDR3 coding sequence is TGTGCCAGCTCACTAAATGGACTAGCGTTAGACGGGGAGCTGTTTTTT. It specifies CASSLNGLALDGELFF.